This T cell receptor beta chain comes out of a study of monozygotic twins with inflammatory bowel disease. Study-wide results and limits: Versus healthy twins, IBD patients showed fewer clonotypes shared with others, especially with disease activity. A reduction in TCRbeta diversity (inverse Simpson) was seen in IBD patients relative to healthy co-twins.

The input for each TCR library was roughly 3,600 ng of total RNA. Template-switch reactions added UMIs with a 6-nucleotide sample barcode. Following a re-call of the 5' RACE reads, TCRdb has one entry per CDR3 protein and lacks DNA. The repertoire table contains 200,000 to 250,000 distinct CDR3 sequences. Points on this clonotype: As yet, its antigen is unknown.

This TCR derives from a human donor with ulcerative colitis or Crohn's disease, or a healthy co-twin of an affected twin (not recorded which). The source material was blood.

CDR3 residues: CASSQGPTGLTNEKLFF. This chain joins TRBV4-1 and TRBJ1-4. Germline CDR1 and CDR2: MGHRA and YSYEKL. The CDR3 runs to 17 residues.